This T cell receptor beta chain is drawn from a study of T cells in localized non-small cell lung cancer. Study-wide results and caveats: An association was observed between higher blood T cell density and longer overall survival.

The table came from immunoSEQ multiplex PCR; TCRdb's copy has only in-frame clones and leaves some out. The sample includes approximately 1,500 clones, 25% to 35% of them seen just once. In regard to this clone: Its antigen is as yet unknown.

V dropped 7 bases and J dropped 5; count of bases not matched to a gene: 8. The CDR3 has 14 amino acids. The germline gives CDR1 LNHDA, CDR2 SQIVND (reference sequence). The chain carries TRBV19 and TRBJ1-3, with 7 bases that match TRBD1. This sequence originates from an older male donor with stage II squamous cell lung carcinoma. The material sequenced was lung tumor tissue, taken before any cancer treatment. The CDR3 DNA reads TGTGCCAGTAACCGACAGGGAAGGAGAAACACCATATATTTT. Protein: CASNRQGRRNTIYF.